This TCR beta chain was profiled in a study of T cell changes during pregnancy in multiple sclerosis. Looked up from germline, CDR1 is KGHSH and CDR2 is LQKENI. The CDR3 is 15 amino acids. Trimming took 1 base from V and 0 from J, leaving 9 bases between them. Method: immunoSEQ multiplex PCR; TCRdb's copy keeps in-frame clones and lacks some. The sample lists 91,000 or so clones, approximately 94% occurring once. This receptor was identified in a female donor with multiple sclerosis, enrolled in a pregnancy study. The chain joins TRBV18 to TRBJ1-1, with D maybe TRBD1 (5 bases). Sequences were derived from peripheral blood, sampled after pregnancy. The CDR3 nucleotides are TGTGCCAGCTCACCACGACAGACCATGAACACTGAAGCTTTCTTT. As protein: CASSPRQTMNTEAFF.